This T cell receptor beta chain was profiled in a study of T cell responses to AZD1222 COVID-19 vaccine. Libraries were prepared by immunoSEQ multiplex PCR; TCRdb keeps only in-frame clonotypes and omits some of them. The sample shows 150,000 to 200,000 clones, around 94% of them seen only once. Notes on the study in general: Donors, mostly white British, included more females; clonal diversity was possibly underestimated.

The V end was cut by 8 bases, the J end by 2 bases, with 7 bases between. CDR3 length: 12 amino acids. CDR1 LNHDA and CDR2 SQIVND come from the germline V gene (reference sequence). A word on this clone: What it binds is not known.

Material: peripheral blood, obtained 28 days after the second AZD1222 dose. The sequence came from an adult who received the AZD1222 COVID-19 vaccine. The chain recombines TRBV19 with TRBJ1-5; a possible D gene is TRBD1 (5 bases). The chain's CDR3 is CASVQGNQPQHF. The CDR3 nucleotides read TGTGCCAGTGTACAGGGCAATCAGCCCCAGCATTTT.